Presented here are 30 T cell receptor beta chains from one specimen sequenced in a study of T cell changes during pregnancy in multiple sclerosis (dated by TCRdb to the late 2010s). The library came from the immunoSEQ multiplex PCR assay. As stored in TCRdb, this immuneACCESS dataset retains in-frame rearrangements with V and J assigned. A fraction of the clones does not appear; measured against another copy, unresolved V genes explain less than half of the discrepancy, and the remainder lacks a known reason. Here the sample has around 50,000 clones; 92% occur a single time. The ten largest account for approximately 0.64% of the sample. The sequenced sample was CD4+ T cells from peripheral blood mononuclear cells, obtained after pregnancy. Every receptor here comes from a female donor with multiple sclerosis, enrolled in a pregnancy study.

The chain couples TRBV5-6 to TRBJ2-2; D is perhaps TRBD1 (6 bases). Trimming pared 10 bases from V and 2 bases from J, leaving 9 bases between. The germline CDR1 and CDR2 sequences are SGHDT and YYEEEE. The CDR3 covers 12 residues. Here the CDR3 DNA reads TGTGCCTGGGGGCGTAACACCGGGGAGCTGTTTTTT. Translating gives CAWGRNTGELFF.

This chain joins TRBV16 and TRBJ2-5; unclear D gene. Trimming pared 3 bases from V and 1 base from J, leaving 9 bases between. Germline-derived CDR1 and CDR2 are KGHSY and FQNENV. The CDR3 consists of 14 residues. CDR3 in amino acids: CASSHRTPQETQYF. The CDR3, as DNA: TGTGCCAGCAGCCACAGAACCCCCCAAGAGACCCAGTACTTC.

This clone was detected only once. This chain uses TRBV6-6 with TRBJ2-7; 8 positions agree with TRBD1. Germline-derived CDR1 and CDR2 are MNHNY and SVGAGI (reference sequence). Losses at the gene ends were 2 bases for V and 5 bases for J; bases not matched to a gene: 8. The CDR3 loop spans 15 amino acids. CDR3 in amino acids: CASSYVGQGMDEQYF. The CDR3 coding sequence is TGTGCCAGCAGTTACGTAGGACAGGGTATGGACGAGCAGTACTTC.

The gene calls are TRBV6-4 and TRBJ2-3; TRBD2 matches 12 bases. This CDR3 region has 15 residues. In germline, CDR1 is MRHNA, CDR2 SNTAGT. J lost 1 base, V lost 6 bases, and 2 bases had no gene match. CDR3 in DNA: TGTGCCAGCAGCCGGACTAGCGGGGGCACAGATACGCAGTATTTT. Translating it yields CASSRTSGGTDTQYF.

The rearrangement links TRBV11-2 to TRBJ1-2, with no clear D. The germline V gene has CDR1 SGHAT and CDR2 FQNNGV. V was clipped by 2 bases and J by 4 bases, with 8 bases between them. The CDR3 contains 13 residues. CDR3 DNA sequence: TGTGCCAGCAGCTTAACCCGACTCTATGGCTACACCTTC. It translates to CASSLTRLYGYTF.

The chain combines TRBV5-6 with TRBJ1-1; 9 nucleotides match TRBD1. The length of the CDR3 is 15 residues. The ends lost 4 bases at V and 6 bases at J; junction bases unmatched: 10. CDR1 is SGHDT, CDR2 YYEEEE, per germline. CDR3 nucleotides: TGTGCCAGCAGCCCCCGGGGACAGGGTGTCCCTGAAGCTTTCTTT. As protein: CASSPRGQGVPEAFF.

CDR3 in DNA: TGTGCCAGCAGCCCGATGCGGACTAGCGGGGGAGGTCGGACCCAGTACTTC. It yields the protein CASSPMRTSGGGRTQYF. V and J are TRBV9 and TRBJ2-5, with TRBD2 matching over 13 bases. The CDR3 is 17 amino acids. V lost 4 bases, J lost 7 bases, and 13 bases stayed unmatched. In germline, CDR1 is SGDLS, CDR2 YYNGEE.

The chain has TRBV4-3 and TRBJ2-3, with 7 bases aligning to TRBD1. With V trimmed by 0 bases and J by 7 bases, 4 bases remained unmatched. The germline V gene encodes CDR1 LGHNA and CDR2 YSLEER. CDR3 length: 14 amino acids. The DNA for the CDR3 is TGCGCCAGCAGCCAAGAAGGGGGCCGGAATACGCAGTATTTT. It translates to CASSQEGGRNTQYF.

CDR3 nucleotides: TGTGCCAGTAGTAACTTACTAGCGGGTTACTCTGGGGCCAACGTCCTGACTTTC. Translated, it gives CASSNLLAGYSGANVLTF. V usage is TRBV19 and J usage is TRBJ2-6, with 9 bases lining up with TRBD2. Germline V gives CDR1 LNHDA, CDR2 SQIVND (reference sequence). The ends lost 4 bases at V and 0 bases at J; junction bases unmatched: 7. The CDR3 extends over 18 amino acids.

The chain employs TRBV5-4 and TRBJ1-1; no firm D call. This CDR3 has 15 amino acids. The germline gives CDR1 SGHNT, CDR2 YYREEE (reference sequence). Between the trimmed V and J ends, which lost 4 bases and 1 base, there was a span of 14 bases. Written as DNA, the CDR3 is TGTGCCAGCAGCCTCTCGCGGGGTCGGAACACTGAAGCTTTCTTT. This encodes CASSLSRGRNTEAFF.

The rearrangement links TRBV7-9 to TRBJ1-4; D ambiguous. V was pared by 7 bases and J by 3 bases, with 12 bases between. CDR3 size: 14 residues. Germline V gives CDR1 SEHNR, CDR2 FQNEAQ (reference sequence). In DNA form, the CDR3 reads TGTGCCAGCACCAGGCTCGTGGCTAATGAAAAACTGTTTTTT. The encoded protein is CASTRLVANEKLFF.

This rearrangement joins TRBV19 to TRBJ2-7, with 8 bases aligning to TRBD1. Germline trimming cut 4 bases from V and 2 bases from J; bases unmatched to any gene: 1. Germline CDR1 LNHDA, CDR2 SQIVND (reference sequence). CDR3 length: 13 amino acids. The CDR3 DNA is TGTGCCAGTAGTACGACAGGGGCCTACGAGCAGTACTTC. Translating it yields CASSTTGAYEQYF.

The chain has TRBV5-8 and TRBJ1-3, with D maybe TRBD1 (5 bases). With 0 bases removed from V and 4 bases from J, the gap between germline ends came to 14 bases. This CDR3 has 16 residues. Germline V gene data show CDR1 as SGHTS and CDR2 as YDEGEE. CDR3 amino acids: CASSLGDGRAGNTIYF. The DNA of the CDR3 is TGTGCCAGCAGCTTGGGAGATGGCAGGGCGGGAAACACCATATATTTT.

The chain joins TRBV5-5 to TRBJ1-1; 7 positions agree with TRBD1. The CDR3 extends over 12 amino acids. V was clipped by 2 bases and J by 10 bases; unmatched bases: 5. CDR1 and CDR2 (germline): SGHKS, YYEKEE (reference sequence). The CDR3: CASSFPGQRAFF. The DNA of the CDR3 is TGTGCCAGCAGCTTCCCGGGACAGAGAGCTTTCTTT.

The chain combines TRBV10-3 with TRBJ1-2; a possible D gene is TRBD1 (5 bases). The V end lost 7 bases, the J end lost 3 bases, and 12 bases lay between the germline ends. From germline, CDR1 is ENHRY and CDR2 SYGVKD. The CDR3 consists of 13 residues. Written as DNA, the CDR3 is TGTGCCATCACGGGAGACAGCCACTATGGCTACACCTTC. It encodes CAITGDSHYGYTF.

In its sample, this clone was seen a few times. This rearrangement joins TRBV5-4 to TRBJ1-1; D gene ambiguous. The CDR3 is 16 residues long. Trimming took 4 bases from V and 0 from J, leaving 16 bases between them. The germline V gene has CDR1 SGHNT and CDR2 YYREEE (reference sequence). In nucleotides, the CDR3 is TGTGCCAGCAGCCCCCTGGGAGGTAACATGAACACTGAAGCTTTCTTT. This translates into CASSPLGGNMNTEAFF.

V gene TRBV18 combines with J gene TRBJ2-2, with D possibly TRBD1 on 5 matching bases. V lost 3 bases and J 4 bases, leaving 15 bases between the germline ends. Germline CDR1 reads KGHSH; CDR2 reads LQKENI. The CDR3 has 16 residues. The CDR3 protein is CASSPLQGVSTGELFF. CDR3 DNA: TGTGCCAGCTCACCTCTTCAGGGTGTTAGCACCGGGGAGCTGTTTTTT.

The chain carries TRBV7-8 and TRBJ1-4, with unresolved D. CDR3 length equals 15 residues. The ends were cut back, 5 bases at V and 7 bases at J, with 17 bases in the middle. The germline V gene encodes CDR1 SGHVS and CDR2 FQNEAQ. CDR3 coding DNA: TGTGCCAGCAGCCAGTCCCGGGTGAGCGGTGAAAAACTGTTTTTT. It specifies CASSQSRVSGEKLFF.

V is TRBV9 and J is TRBJ1-6; a possible D gene is TRBD1 (6 bases). Germline lookup yields CDR1 SGDLS and CDR2 YYNGEE. Trimming cost V 3 bases and J 7 bases, with 14 bases left between them. The CDR3 sequence is 15 residues long. Here the CDR3 reads CASSALDSRNSPLHF. The DNA of the CDR3 is TGTGCCAGCAGCGCTCTGGACAGCCGGAATTCACCCCTCCACTTT.

This chain links TRBV28 with TRBJ2-7, with D possibly being TRBD2 (6 bases). From germline, CDR1 is MDHEN and CDR2 SYDVKM. V was pared by 2 bases and J by 4 bases, with 15 bases between. The CDR3 consists of 15 residues. CDR3 nucleotides: TGTGCCAGCAGTTTACTGGGCCTGGGGGGTTACGAGCAGTACTTC. Translating it yields CASSLLGLGGYEQYF.

V is TRBV2 and J is TRBJ1-2, with 8 nucleotides matching TRBD1. With 10 bases clipped from V and 4 bases from J, the junction kept 8 bases outside the gene matches. From germline, CDR1 is SNHLY and CDR2 FYNNEI. CDR3 length: 13 residues. The CDR3 is CATVRTGIYGYTF. The CDR3 coding sequence is TGTGCCACCGTTAGGACAGGGATCTATGGCTACACCTTC. The whole variable domain, remainder taken from reference TRBV2 and TRBJ1-2, is EPEVTQTPSHQVTQMGQEVILRCVPISNHLYFYWYRQILGQKVEFLVSFYNNEISEKSEIFDDQFSVERPDGSNFTLKIRSTKLEDSAMYFCATVRTGIYGYTFGSGTRLTVV.

The V gene is TRBV11-2, the J gene TRBJ1-1; D perhaps matches TRBD1 (6 bases). V was pared by 4 bases and J by 1 base, with 22 bases between. Germline CDR1 SGHAT, CDR2 FQNNGV. CDR3 size: 18 residues. CDR3 protein: CASSSVTGGWQPNTEAFF. CDR3 nucleotides: TGTGCCAGCAGCTCGGTGACAGGCGGTTGGCAACCGAACACTGAAGCTTTCTTT.

The J gene is TRBJ1-1, the V gene TRBV6-5; D is uncertain. CDR3 length: 15 residues. Germline CDR1 is MNHEY and CDR2 is SVGAGI. V lost 8 bases, J lost 1 base, and 17 bases lay in between. CDR3 sequence (DNA): TGTGCCAGCTTCGGTGACCGGAGAAAGAACACTGAAGCTTTCTTT. It translates to CASFGDRRKNTEAFF.

The chain carries TRBV9 and TRBJ2-1, with TRBD2 matching 8 bases. V shed 7 bases and J 7 bases; nucleotides not matched to a gene: 7. The CDR3 length is 13 residues. The germline CDR1 and CDR2 sequences are SGDLS and YYNGEE. The CDR3 DNA follows: TGTGCCAGCTCCAGCGGGGGCCGGAATGAGCAGTTCTTC. Translation: CASSSGGRNEQFF.

This CDR3 reads CASSSEGTGSYEQYF. In nucleotides, the CDR3 is TGTGCCAGCAGCTCGGAAGGGACAGGATCCTACGAGCAGTACTTC. J is TRBJ2-7 and V is TRBV5-6; 8 nucleotides align to TRBD1. Per the germline V gene, CDR1 is SGHDT and CDR2 is YYEEEE. The junction had 6 bases not matched to a gene; V was cut back by 3 bases and J by 1 base. The CDR3 sequence is 15 residues long.

The chain recombines TRBV19 with TRBJ2-3; 8 bases are shared with TRBD1. The V gene end was trimmed by 0 bases and the J gene end by 6 bases; junction bases not matched to a gene: 14. The CDR3 sequence is 18 residues long. The germline gives CDR1 LNHDA, CDR2 SQIVND (reference sequence). Here the CDR3 reads CASSIDGQGAFTSDTQYF. As DNA, the CDR3 is TGTGCCAGTAGTATAGATGGTCAGGGGGCGTTCACGTCGGATACGCAGTATTTT.

This chain connects TRBV4-2 to TRBJ2-7, with TRBD2 matching 9 bases. CDR3 size: 16 residues. Germline V lookup: CDR1 LGHNA, CDR2 YNFKEQ. The V and J ends lost 0 bases and 7 bases, in that order; junction bases with no gene match: 10. This chain's CDR3 is CASSQEVQRGAGEQYF. In DNA, the CDR3 is TGTGCCAGCAGCCAAGAGGTCCAGCGGGGGGCTGGAGAGCAGTACTTC.

This chain links TRBV10-3 with TRBJ1-1; D is uncertain. Germline assignment: CDR1 ENHRY and CDR2 SYGVKD. Between the trimmed V and J ends, which lost 3 bases and 0 bases, there was a span of 5 bases. The CDR3 is made up of 13 amino acids. For the CDR3, the DNA is TGTGCCATCAGTGATATTGTGAACACTGAAGCTTTCTTT. Translated, it gives CAISDIVNTEAFF.

This chain connects TRBV10-3 to TRBJ2-3; 10 nucleotides match TRBD1. Germline CDR1 is ENHRY and CDR2 is SYGVKD. V lost 8 bases, J lost 3 bases, and 5 bases stayed unmatched. The CDR3 totals 14 residues. CDR3 loop: CAIRDRGTTDTQYF. CDR3 sequence (DNA): TGTGCCATCCGGGACAGGGGAACGACAGATACGCAGTATTTT.

The chain is built from TRBV4-2 and TRBJ1-4; D remains unclear. Germline V gene sequence: CDR1 LGHNA, CDR2 YNFKEQ. The ends were cut back, 1 base at V and 3 bases at J, with 12 bases in the middle. The CDR3 totals 16 residues. CDR3 in DNA: TGTGCCAGCAGCCAAGTCGGCGGGGTCCCTAATGAAAAACTGTTTTTT. Translated, it gives CASSQVGGVPNEKLFF.